Each of the 26 T cell receptor beta chains below was sequenced from the same sample in a study of blood T cell repertoires in COVID-19. The repertoire was sequenced with immunoSEQ multiplex PCR; TCRdb's copy has only in-frame clones and lacks some. This table has about 130,000 clones, roughly 79% appearing once. Sequenced material: peripheral blood. The receptors come from a human donor in a cohort sampled during active COVID-19.

The chain couples TRBV11-3 to TRBJ2-1; D is uncertain. Between the trimmed V and J ends, which lost 3 bases and 0 bases, there was a span of 9 bases. Per the germline V gene, CDR1 is SGHNT and CDR2 is YENEEA. There are 15 residues in the CDR3. The CDR3 nucleotides are TGTGCCAGCAGCTTCACACCCAGCTCCTACAATGAGCAGTTCTTC. It specifies CASSFTPSSYNEQFF.

This chain links TRBV5-1 with TRBJ2-6, with 8 bases identical to TRBD1. V lost 4 bases and J lost 0; bases outside the gene matches: 9. The CDR3 length is 18 residues. Germline V gene sequence: CDR1 SGHRS, CDR2 YFSETQ. The CDR3 DNA sequence: TGCGCCAGCAGCCTATGGACAGGGCAAATCTCTGGGGCCAACGTCCTGACTTTC. It yields the protein CASSLWTGQISGANVLTF.

The chain uses TRBV4-2 and TRBJ2-3; 8 nucleotides match TRBD2. The V gene's germline CDR1 is LGHNA and CDR2 YNFKEQ. J lost 4 bases, V lost 0 bases, and 9 bases had no gene match. This CDR3 comprises 17 residues. The CDR3 DNA is TGTGCCAGCAGCCAAGATGTAACGGGGGGGCTTTCAGATACGCAGTATTTT. Its protein product is CASSQDVTGGLSDTQYF.

CDR3 sequence reads: CAISETTGVGQPQHF. The CDR3 bases are TGTGCCATCAGTGAGACGACAGGGGTGGGTCAGCCCCAGCATTTT. The J gene is TRBJ1-5, the V gene TRBV10-3; 8 nucleotides align to TRBD1. There are 15 residues in the CDR3. J gave up 6 bases and V 2 bases, and 6 bases lay outside the gene matches. Germline V lookup: CDR1 ENHRY, CDR2 SYGVKD.

V gene TRBV28 combines with J gene TRBJ2-5, with 8 bases lining up with TRBD1. J lost 3 bases, V lost 5 bases, and 17 bases had no gene match. Per the germline V gene, CDR1 is MDHEN and CDR2 is SYDVKM. This CDR3 has 18 residues. The CDR3 coding sequence is TGTGCCAGCAGTACCGGGACAGGTCTAGAGTCCCTTAAAGAGACCCAGTACTTC. Encoded protein: CASSTGTGLESLKETQYF.

This chain joins TRBV28 and TRBJ1-4; no definite D call. There are 18 residues in the CDR3. Germline CDR1 and CDR2: MDHEN and SYDVKM. The ends were cut back, 5 bases at V and 1 base at J, with 20 bases in the middle. The CDR3 DNA is TGTGCCAGCAGTCCAGAGGGAGCAGAGGTTCAAACTAATGAAAAACTGTTTTTT. Protein sequence: CASSPEGAEVQTNEKLFF.

As for this clone: The junction differs from germline at one of its ends, possibly a read error. The rearrangement joins TRBV5-1 to TRBJ2-7; the D is unclear. From germline, CDR1 is SGHRS and CDR2 YFSETQ. The length of the CDR3 is 16 residues. The chain's CDR3 is CTSSLSVYQSSYEQYF. CDR3 bases: TGCACCAGCAGCTTGTCAGTTTACCAGTCATCCTACGAGCAGTACTTC.

The CDR3 here is CASSPREGGAHYNEQFF. CDR3 DNA: TGTGCCAGCAGCCCTCGGGAGGGGGGCGCTCATTACAATGAGCAGTTCTTC. The V call is TRBV5-4, the J call TRBJ2-1; 8 bases map to TRBD2. The CDR3 is 17 residues long. Germline V CDR1 and CDR2: SGHNT, YYREEE (reference sequence). J was trimmed by 4 bases and V by 4 bases; bases with no gene match: 13.

This rearrangement joins TRBV18 to TRBJ2-7, with a weak D call TRBD2 (5 bases). The germline V and J ends were trimmed by 0 bases and 1 base, with 7 bases remaining between them. Germline V gene lookup returns CDR1 KGHSH and CDR2 LQKENI. The CDR3 extends over 14 amino acids. The CDR3 here is CASSPPSGSYEQYF. The CDR3 nucleotides read TGTGCCAGCTCACCACCGTCGGGATCCTACGAGCAGTACTTC.

The CDR3 nucleotides are TGTGCCAGCTCACCGGTCGGGGGGCTACTCTCCTACAATGAGCAGTTCTTC. Translation gives CASSPVGGLLSYNEQFF. The chain recombines TRBV18 with TRBJ2-1; perhaps TRBD2 as D (7 bases). CDR1 and CDR2 (germline): KGHSH, LQKENI. The CDR3 consists of 17 residues. V lost 3 bases and J 0 bases, leaving 15 bases between the germline ends.

This chain uses TRBV6-4 with TRBJ1-6; possible D gene TRBD1, 6 bases. Trimming pared 2 bases from V and 5 bases from J, leaving 10 bases between. The CDR3 loop spans 15 amino acids. Per germline, CDR1 MRHNA and CDR2 SNTAGT. The CDR3 region has the DNA TGTGCCAGCAGTGACCCCAGGGGTAATAATTCACCCCTCCACTTT. It codes for CASSDPRGNNSPLHF.

CDR3: CASSQTGAGELFF. The CDR3 DNA reads TGTGCCAGCAGCCAAACAGGGGCCGGGGAGCTGTTTTTT. The chain is built from TRBV14 and TRBJ2-2; 7 nucleotides align to TRBD1. J gave up 6 bases and V 2 bases, and 0 bases lay outside the gene matches. The CDR3 is 13 residues long. Per the germline V gene, CDR1 is SGHDN and CDR2 is FVKESK.

The chain links TRBV7-9 to TRBJ2-1; 7 bases line up with TRBD1. V shed 5 bases, J shed 5 bases, and the junction held 12 bases outside the gene matches. CDR3 size: 16 residues. CDR1 is SEHNR, CDR2 FQNEAQ, per germline (reference sequence). As DNA, the CDR3 is TGTGCCAGCAGCCGAACCGGGACAGATCTGAACAATGAGCAGTTCTTC. The encoded protein is CASSRTGTDLNNEQFF. The whole variable domain, remainder taken from reference TRBV7-9 and TRBJ2-1, is DTGVSQNPRHKITKRGQNVTFRCDPISEHNRLYWYRQTLGQGPEFLTYFQNEAQLEKSRLLSDRFSAERPKGSFSTLEIQRTEQGDSAMYLCASSRTGTDLNNEQFFGPGTRLTVL.

This clone was observed many times. Other DNA sequences within the sample encode an identical CDR3. The chain uses TRBV6-5 and TRBJ1-1; a possible D gene is TRBD1 (5 bases). The V end was cut by 6 bases, the J end by 0 bases, with 8 bases between. The CDR3 sequence is 13 residues long. Germline CDR1 MNHEY, CDR2 SVGAGI. The CDR3 reads CASRRQMNTEAFF. DNA of the CDR3: TGTGCCAGCAGAAGACAGATGAACACTGAAGCTTTCTTT.

This chain uses TRBV6-5 with TRBJ1-6; D is unresolved. There are 14 residues in the CDR3. Germline V gene lookup returns CDR1 MNHEY and CDR2 SVGAGI. V shed 6 bases and J shed 4 bases, with 10 bases lying between them. CDR3 DNA sequence: TGTGCCAGCAGCCCATGGCGGTATAATTCACCCCTCCACTTT. This encodes CASSPWRYNSPLHF.

This clone has just one count. This chain connects TRBV19 to TRBJ2-7; 7 bases match TRBD2. This CDR3 region has 15 residues. V shed 3 bases and J 4 bases; nucleotides not matched to a gene: 9. The V gene's germline CDR1 is LNHDA and CDR2 SQIVND (reference sequence). The CDR3 loop reads CASSIDLGGGYEQYF. As DNA, the CDR3 is TGTGCCAGTAGTATTGACCTTGGGGGGGGTTACGAGCAGTACTTC.

This clone was detected only a few times. V is TRBV7-9 and J is TRBJ2-2, with a weak D call TRBD2 (6 bases). The CDR3 loop spans 12 amino acids. Germline CDR1 reads SEHNR; CDR2 reads FQNEAQ (reference sequence). The CDR3 loop is CGEELAIGELFF. In DNA form, the CDR3 reads TGTGGGGAGGAGCTAGCGATCGGGGAGCTGTTTTTT.

The genes are TRBV7-6 and TRBJ2-5; 7 nucleotides align to TRBD2. Germline V CDR1 and CDR2: SGHVS, FNYEAQ. CDR3 length equals 15 residues. V trimming: 2 bases; J trimming: 2 bases; junction bases outside the gene matches: 5. The CDR3 DNA is TGTGCCAGCAGCTTATTTGCGGGGGAGCAAGAGACCCAGTACTTC. This encodes CASSLFAGEQETQYF.

This clone was picked up one time. This sequence joins TRBV20-1 and TRBJ2-7, with D possibly matching TRBD1 (6 bases). V was shortened by 1 base and J by 6 bases, with 7 bases between the two germline ends. Germline CDR1 and CDR2: DFQATT and SNEGSKA (reference sequence). The CDR3 runs to 11 residues. The DNA for the CDR3 is TGCAGTGCTAGAGGAGGGGGCGAGCAGTACTTC. As protein: CSARGGGEQYF.

The V and J genes are TRBV12-3 or TRBV12-4 and TRBJ1-5; unclear D gene. V was trimmed by 5 bases and J by 5 bases, leaving 10 bases between them. This CDR3 has 13 residues. The CDR3 DNA sequence: TGTGCCAGCAGTCCCTACCCCGATCAGCCCCAGCATTTT. It specifies CASSPYPDQPQHF.

The chain uses TRBV3-1 (or the pseudogene TRBV3-2) and TRBJ1-2; the D is unclear. Per the germline V gene, CDR1 is LGHDT and CDR2 is YNNKEL (reference sequence). Trimming cost V 1 base and J 1 base, with 10 bases left between them. The CDR3 has 15 amino acids. The CDR3 protein is CASSQGFAVNYGYTF. CDR3 DNA: TGTGCCAGCAGCCAAGGTTTTGCAGTTAACTATGGCTACACCTTC.

This sequence joins TRBV19 and TRBJ1-1, with D possibly being TRBD1 (5 bases). Deletions cut 3 bases from V and 1 base from J, with 9 bases between. This CDR3 comprises 14 residues. CDR1 LNHDA and CDR2 SQIVND come from the germline V gene (reference sequence). CDR3 protein: CASSMGLANTEAFF. As DNA, the CDR3 is TGTGCCAGTAGTATGGGGCTGGCGAACACTGAAGCTTTCTTT.

This sequence joins TRBV7-9 and TRBJ2-3; 7 bases match TRBD2. The CDR3 consists of 16 residues. Germline assignment: CDR1 SEHNR and CDR2 FQNEAQ (reference sequence). Trimming took 5 bases from V and 3 from J; bases not matched to a gene: 11. As DNA, the CDR3 is TGTGCCAGCAGCCCAGCTCAGGGAGGGAGAACAGATACGCAGTATTTT. Amino acid sequence: CASSPAQGGRTDTQYF.

The chain joins TRBV19 to TRBJ1-4; TRBD1 agrees at 10 bases. CDR3 length: 17 residues. Per germline, CDR1 LNHDA and CDR2 SQIVND (reference sequence). The junction had 13 bases not matched to a gene; V was cut back by 4 bases and J by 8 bases. The CDR3, as DNA: TGTGCCAGTAGTACGCGACAGGGGGCAAGTTCGCGGGAAAAACTGTTTTTT. This gives the protein CASSTRQGASSREKLFF.

The chain employs TRBV2 and TRBJ1-3; 8 bases align to TRBD1. This CDR3 has 15 residues. The J segment lost 2 bases and the V segment lost 4 bases, leaving 4 bases of the junction unmatched. Germline CDR1 and CDR2: SNHLY and FYNNEI. The CDR3 region is CASSGGQATGNTIYF. In nucleotides, the CDR3 is TGTGCCAGCAGTGGGGGACAGGCTACTGGAAACACCATATATTTT.

This rearrangement joins TRBV11-2 to TRBJ2-2; a weak D match, TRBD1 (6 bases). Between the trimmed V and J ends, which lost 5 bases and 2 bases, there was a span of 12 bases. The germline V gene encodes CDR1 SGHAT and CDR2 FQNNGV. The CDR3 loop spans 15 amino acids. The CDR3 spells CASSPGVVNTGELFF. CDR3 nucleotides: TGTGCCAGCAGCCCAGGGGTCGTAAACACCGGGGAGCTGTTTTTT.